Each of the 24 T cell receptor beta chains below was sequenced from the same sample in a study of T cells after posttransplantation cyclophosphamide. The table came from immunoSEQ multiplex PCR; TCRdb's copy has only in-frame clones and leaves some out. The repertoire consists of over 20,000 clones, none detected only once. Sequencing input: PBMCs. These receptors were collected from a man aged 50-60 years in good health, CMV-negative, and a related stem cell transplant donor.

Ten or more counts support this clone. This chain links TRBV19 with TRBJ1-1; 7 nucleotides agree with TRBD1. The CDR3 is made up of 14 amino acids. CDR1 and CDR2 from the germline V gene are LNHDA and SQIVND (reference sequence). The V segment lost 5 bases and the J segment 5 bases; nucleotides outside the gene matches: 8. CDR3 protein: CASSGTGVGTEAFF. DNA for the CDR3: TGTGCCAGTAGTGGAACAGGGGTGGGAACTGAAGCTTTCTTT.

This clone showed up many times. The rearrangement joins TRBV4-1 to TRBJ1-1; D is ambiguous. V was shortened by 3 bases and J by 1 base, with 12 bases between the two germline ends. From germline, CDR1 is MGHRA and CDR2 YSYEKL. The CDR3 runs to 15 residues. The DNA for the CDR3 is TGCGCCAGCAGCCAGATACCGGGAACGAACACTGAAGCTTTCTTT. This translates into CASSQIPGTNTEAFF.

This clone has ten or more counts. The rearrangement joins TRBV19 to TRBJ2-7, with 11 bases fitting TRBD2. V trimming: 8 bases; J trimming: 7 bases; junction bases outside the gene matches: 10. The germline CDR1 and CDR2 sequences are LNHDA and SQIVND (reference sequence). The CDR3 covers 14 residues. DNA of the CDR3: TGTGCCAGTTCTGCGGGACTAGCGGATTTTGAGCAGTACTTC. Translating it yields CASSAGLADFEQYF. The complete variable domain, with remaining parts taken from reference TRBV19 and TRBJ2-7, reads DGGITQSPKYLFRKEGQNVTLSCEQNLNHDAMYWYRQDPGQGLRLIYYSQIVNDFQKGDIAEGYSVSREKKESFPLTVTSAQKNPTAFYLCASSAGLADFEQYFGPGTRLTVT.

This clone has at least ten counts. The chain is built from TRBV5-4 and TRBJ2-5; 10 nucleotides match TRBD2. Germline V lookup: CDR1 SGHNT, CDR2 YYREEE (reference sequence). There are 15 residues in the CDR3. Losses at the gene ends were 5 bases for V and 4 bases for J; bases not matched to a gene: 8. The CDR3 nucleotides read TGTGCCAGCAGTGAAGCGGGGGGGCCGGGAGAGACCCAGTACTTC. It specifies CASSEAGGPGETQYF.

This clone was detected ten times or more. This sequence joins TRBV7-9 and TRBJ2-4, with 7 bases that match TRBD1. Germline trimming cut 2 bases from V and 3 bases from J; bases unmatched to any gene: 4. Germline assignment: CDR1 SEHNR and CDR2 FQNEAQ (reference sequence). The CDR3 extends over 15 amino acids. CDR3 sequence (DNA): TGTGCCAGCAGCTTAACCAGGGGGAACAAAAACATTCAGTACTTC. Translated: CASSLTRGNKNIQYF.

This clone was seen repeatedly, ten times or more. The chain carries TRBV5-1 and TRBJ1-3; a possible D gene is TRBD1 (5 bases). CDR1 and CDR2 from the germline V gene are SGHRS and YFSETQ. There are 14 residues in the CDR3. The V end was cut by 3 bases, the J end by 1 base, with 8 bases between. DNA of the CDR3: TGCGCCAGCAGCTCTCAGGGATCTGGAAACACCATATATTTT. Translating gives CASSSQGSGNTIYF.

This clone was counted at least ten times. This CDR3 is CASSLVGHRSYEQYF. The CDR3 bases are TGCGCCAGCAGCTTGGTCGGACACCGCTCCTACGAGCAGTACTTC. The chain carries TRBV5-1 and TRBJ2-7, with a weak D call TRBD1 (5 bases). V was cut by 0 bases and J by 0 bases, with 10 bases left in between. The germline CDR1 and CDR2 sequences are SGHRS and YFSETQ. There are 15 residues in the CDR3.

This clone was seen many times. CDR3 region: CASSFRTALQETQYF. The DNA of the CDR3 is TGTGCCAGCAGCTTCCGAACGGCACTACAAGAGACCCAGTACTTC. The chain carries TRBV9 and TRBJ2-5; D remains ambiguous. The CDR3 runs to 15 residues. Germline V gene data show CDR1 as SGDLS and CDR2 as YYNGEE. Trimming left V 4 bases short and J 2 bases short, with 15 bases between.

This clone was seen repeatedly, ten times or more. The CDR3 region has the DNA TGCGCCAGCAGCCCCCTGACAGGGGGCCGGGAGACCCAGTACTTC. This gives the protein CASSPLTGGRETQYF. V and J are TRBV4-1 and TRBJ2-5; 10 nucleotides match TRBD1. The germline gives CDR1 MGHRA, CDR2 YSYEKL. The length of the CDR3 is 15 residues. J was trimmed by 5 bases and V by 4 bases; bases with no gene match: 7.

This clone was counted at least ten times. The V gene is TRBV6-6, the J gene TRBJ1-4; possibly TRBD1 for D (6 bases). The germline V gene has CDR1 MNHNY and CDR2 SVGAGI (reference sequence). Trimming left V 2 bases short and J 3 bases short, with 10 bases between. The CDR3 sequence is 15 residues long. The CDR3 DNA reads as TGTGCCAGCAGTTACGGGAGACAGGCTAATGAAAAACTGTTTTTT. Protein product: CASSYGRQANEKLFF.

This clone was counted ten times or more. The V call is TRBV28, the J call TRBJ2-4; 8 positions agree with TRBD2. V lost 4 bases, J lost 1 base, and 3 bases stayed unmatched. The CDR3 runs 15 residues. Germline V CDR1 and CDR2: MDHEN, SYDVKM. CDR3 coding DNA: TGTGCCAGCAGTTCGGGGGGGGCTGCCAAAAACATTCAGTACTTC. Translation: CASSSGGAAKNIQYF.

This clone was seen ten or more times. CDR3 nucleotides: TGTGCCAGTGGTCGAAGCAGCGGGAGGGGAGGGACCGGGGAGCTGTTTTTT. Its translation is CASGRSSGRGGTGELFF. The chain has TRBV19 and TRBJ2-2; 10 bases map to TRBD2. V lost 8 bases and J lost 5; bases outside the gene matches: 14. Germline CDR1 is LNHDA and CDR2 is SQIVND (reference sequence). The CDR3 has 17 amino acids.

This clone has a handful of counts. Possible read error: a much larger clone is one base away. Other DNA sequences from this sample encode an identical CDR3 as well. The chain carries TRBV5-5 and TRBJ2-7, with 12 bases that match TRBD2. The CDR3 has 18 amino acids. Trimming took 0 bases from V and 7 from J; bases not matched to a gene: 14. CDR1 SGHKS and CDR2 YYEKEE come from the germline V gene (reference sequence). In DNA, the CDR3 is TGTGCCAGCAGCTTGGTTTGGACGAAGACTAGCGGGAGAATGGAGCAGTACTTC. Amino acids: CASSLVWTKTSGRMEQYF.

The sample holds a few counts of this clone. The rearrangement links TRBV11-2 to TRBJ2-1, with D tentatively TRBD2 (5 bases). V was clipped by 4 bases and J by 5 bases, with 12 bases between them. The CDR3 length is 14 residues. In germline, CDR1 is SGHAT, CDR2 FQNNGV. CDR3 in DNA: TGTGCCAGCAGCTCCCCCGGACTCAACAATGAGCAGTTCTTC. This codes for CASSSPGLNNEQFF.

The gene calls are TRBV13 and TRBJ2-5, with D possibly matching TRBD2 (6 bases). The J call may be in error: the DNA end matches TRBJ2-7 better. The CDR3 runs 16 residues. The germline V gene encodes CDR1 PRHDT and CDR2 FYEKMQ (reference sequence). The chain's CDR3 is CASLSKAGPAPYEQYF. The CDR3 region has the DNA TGTGCCAGTCTTAGCAAAGCGGGCCCTGCCCCCTACGAGCAGTACTTC.

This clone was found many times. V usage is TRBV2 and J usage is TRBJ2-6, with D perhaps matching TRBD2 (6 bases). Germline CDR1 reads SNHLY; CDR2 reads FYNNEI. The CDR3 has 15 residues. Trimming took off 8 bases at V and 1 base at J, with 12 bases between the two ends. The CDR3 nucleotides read TGTGCCAGCGACGGTGGGGGGTCTGGGGCCAACGTCCTGACTTTC. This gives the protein CASDGGGSGANVLTF. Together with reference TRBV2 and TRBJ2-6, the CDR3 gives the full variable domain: EPEVTQTPSHQVTQMGQEVILRCVPISNHLYFYWYRQILGQKVEFLVSFYNNEISEKSEIFDDQFSVERPDGSNFTLKIRSTKLEDSAMYFCASDGGGSGANVLTFGAGSRLTVL.

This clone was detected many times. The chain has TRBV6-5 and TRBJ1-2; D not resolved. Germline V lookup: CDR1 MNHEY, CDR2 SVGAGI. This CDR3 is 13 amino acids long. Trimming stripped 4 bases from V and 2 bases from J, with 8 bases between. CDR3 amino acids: CASSSFLNYGYTF. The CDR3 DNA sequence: TGTGCCAGCAGTTCTTTCTTAAACTATGGCTACACCTTC.

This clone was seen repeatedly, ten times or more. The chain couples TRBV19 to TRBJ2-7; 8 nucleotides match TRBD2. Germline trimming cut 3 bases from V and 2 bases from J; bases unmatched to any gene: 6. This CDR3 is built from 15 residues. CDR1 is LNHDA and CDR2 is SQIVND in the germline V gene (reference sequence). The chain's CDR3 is CASSMAAGAPYEQYF. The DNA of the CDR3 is TGTGCCAGTAGTATGGCAGCGGGAGCCCCCTACGAGCAGTACTTC.

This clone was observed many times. The CDR3 spells CASSLEQGAKVNTEAFF. The CDR3 nucleotides are TGTGCCAGCAGTTTAGAGCAGGGGGCGAAGGTGAACACTGAAGCTTTCTTT. The chain uses TRBV28 and TRBJ1-1, with TRBD1 matching 8 bases. CDR1 is MDHEN and CDR2 is SYDVKM in the germline V gene. The CDR3 runs 17 residues. The V gene end was trimmed by 2 bases and the J gene end by 0 bases; junction bases not matched to a gene: 8.

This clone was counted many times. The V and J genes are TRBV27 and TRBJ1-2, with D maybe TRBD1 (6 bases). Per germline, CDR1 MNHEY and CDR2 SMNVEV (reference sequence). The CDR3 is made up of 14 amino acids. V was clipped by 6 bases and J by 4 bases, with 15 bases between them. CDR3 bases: TGTGCCAGCAGGATGCCCGACAGGAGCTATGGCTACACCTTC. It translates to CASRMPDRSYGYTF.

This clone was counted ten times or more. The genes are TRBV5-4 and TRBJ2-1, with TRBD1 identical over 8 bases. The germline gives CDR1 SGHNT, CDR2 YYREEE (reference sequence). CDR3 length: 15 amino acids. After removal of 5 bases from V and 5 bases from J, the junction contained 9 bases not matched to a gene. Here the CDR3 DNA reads TGTGCCAGCAGTTCCAGGTGGACAGGGAACAATGAGCAGTTCTTC. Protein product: CASSSRWTGNNEQFF. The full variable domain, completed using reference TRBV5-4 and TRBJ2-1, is ETGVTQSPTHLIKTRGQQVTLRCSSQSGHNTVSWYQQALGQGPQFIFQYYREEENGRGNFPPRFSGLQFPNYSSELNVNALELDDSALYLCASSSRWTGNNEQFFGPGTRLTVL.

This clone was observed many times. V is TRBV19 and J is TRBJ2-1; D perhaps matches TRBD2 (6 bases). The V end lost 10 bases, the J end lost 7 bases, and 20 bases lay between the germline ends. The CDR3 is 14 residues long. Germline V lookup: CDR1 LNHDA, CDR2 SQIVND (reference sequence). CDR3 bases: TGTGCCACTTTCGACTTGGGAGGCGGAAATGAGCAGTTCTTC. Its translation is CATFDLGGGNEQFF.

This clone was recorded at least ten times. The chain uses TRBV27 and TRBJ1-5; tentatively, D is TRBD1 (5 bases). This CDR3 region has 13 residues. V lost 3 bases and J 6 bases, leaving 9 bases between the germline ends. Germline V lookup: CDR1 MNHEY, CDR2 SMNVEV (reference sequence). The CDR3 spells CASSLQGGQPQHF. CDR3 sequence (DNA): TGTGCCAGCAGTTTGCAGGGAGGTCAGCCCCAGCATTTT.

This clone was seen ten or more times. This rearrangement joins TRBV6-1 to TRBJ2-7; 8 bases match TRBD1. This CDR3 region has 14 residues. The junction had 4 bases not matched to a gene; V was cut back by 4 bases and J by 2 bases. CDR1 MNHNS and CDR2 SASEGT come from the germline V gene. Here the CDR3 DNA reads TGTGCCAGCAGTGGCCGACAGGGGCCCTACGAGCAGTACTTC. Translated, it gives CASSGRQGPYEQYF.